One sample yielded the 17 T cell receptor beta chains listed below, sequenced in a study of metastatic and nonmetastatic thyroid tumors (dated by TCRdb to about 2020). None of the patients had been given any treatment before thyroid surgery. The library came from PCR. The sequencing machine was an Illumina HiSeq 4000. TCRdb passed the public sequencing reads through fastp at Q25 and MiXCR, retaining productive beta sequences. The sample has about 16,000 clones on record, roughly 24% of them singletons. The top ten constitute over 9.5% of the sample. Sequencing was performed on blood. The source of these receptors is a male donor with papillary thyroid cancer or a benign thyroid nodule (not recorded which). Some clones in this sample may be carry-over from other donors' samples.

This clone was recorded many times. The CDR3 reads CSASGNTDTQYF. The CDR3 nucleotides are TGCAGTGCTAGCGGGAACACAGATACGCAGTATTTT. This rearrangement joins TRBV20-1 to TRBJ2-3; tentatively, D is TRBD2 (5 bases). V dropped 3 bases and J dropped 2 bases, with 6 bases sitting between them. Germline CDR1 is DFQATT and CDR2 is SNEGSKA (reference sequence). The CDR3 consists of 12 residues.

This clone occurred many times. V and J are TRBV14 and TRBJ2-7; no firm D call. The CDR3 loop spans 16 amino acids. Germline-derived CDR1 and CDR2 are SGHDN and FVKESK. V lost 1 base and J 6 bases, leaving 19 bases between the germline ends. DNA of the CDR3: TGTGCCAGCAGCCAAGGCCGGCACCGTGACACGGTCGAGCAGTACTTC. Translation: CASSQGRHRDTVEQYF.

This clone was counted between two and nine times. A much larger clone sits a single nucleotide away, making a read error possible. This sample includes further DNA sequences coding for the same CDR3. This chain links TRBV10-2 with TRBJ2-4, with D possibly matching TRBD2 (5 bases). The CDR3 is 14 amino acids. The germline CDR1 and CDR2 sequences are WSHSY and SAAADI. CDR3 nucleotides: TGCGCCAGCTACTCGGGAAGAGCCCAAAACATTCAGTACTTC. Its translation: CASYSGRAQNIQYF.

The chain links TRBV7-8 to TRBJ1-2; no clear D. Trimming cost V 0 bases and J 4 bases, with 9 bases left between them. Germline CDR1 and CDR2: SGHVS and FQNEAQ. The CDR3 consists of 14 residues. CDR3 sequence: CASSLAREGYGYTF. The DNA for the CDR3 is TGTGCCAGCAGCTTAGCCCGCGAGGGCTATGGCTACACCTTC.

In its sample, this clone was seen many times. The chain joins TRBV18 to TRBJ2-7, with 8 positions matching TRBD1. V gave up 2 bases and J gave up 6 bases; unmatched junction bases: 3. This CDR3 region has 13 residues. Germline CDR1 reads KGHSH; CDR2 reads LQKENI. The CDR3 DNA reads TGTGCCAGCTCACCAGTGGGGACAGGCGAGCAGTACTTC. Translation: CASSPVGTGEQYF.

By sample share, this clone is medium-sized. The genes are TRBV20-1 and TRBJ2-1, with D perhaps matching TRBD1 or TRBD2 (5 bases each). Germline assignment: CDR1 DFQATT and CDR2 SNEGSKA (reference sequence). V lost 2 bases and J lost 9, with 23 bases in between. The CDR3 length is 16 residues. The CDR3 DNA follows: TGCAGTGCTAGAAAGTCCCTGGGGATGGGGGACGGTGAGCAGTTCTTC. Encoded protein: CSARKSLGMGDGEQFF.

This clone was seen repeatedly, ten times or more. A much larger clone lies one base from this, so it may be a read error. This chain joins TRBV5-1 and TRBJ1-3; D is perhaps TRBD1 (6 bases). The V gene's germline CDR1 is SGHRS and CDR2 YFSETQ. V lost 6 bases to trimming and J lost 2 bases, with 12 bases between them. The CDR3 is 14 amino acids. The CDR3 is CASNSGDTGNTIYF. The CDR3 nucleotides are TGCGCCAGCAATTCAGGGGATACTGGAAACACCATATATTTT. Together with reference TRBV5-1 and TRBJ1-3, the CDR3 gives the full variable domain: KAGVTQTPRYLIKTRGQQVTLSCSPISGHRSVSWYQQTPGQGLQFLFEYFSETQRNKGNFPGRFSGRQFSNSRSEMNVSTLELGDSALYLCASNSGDTGNTIYFGEGSWLTVV.

V and J are TRBV9 and TRBJ2-3; no reliable D call. The length of the CDR3 is 15 residues. Germline assignment: CDR1 SGDLS and CDR2 YYNGEE. The germline V and J ends were trimmed by 0 bases and 6 bases, with 14 bases remaining between them. Here the CDR3 DNA reads TGTGCCAGCAGCGTAGTCGGTAACCCTCTTGATACGCAGTATTTT. Protein: CASSVVGNPLDTQYF. Variable domain in full (rest from reference TRBV9 and TRBJ2-3): DSGVTQTPKHLITATGQRVTLRCSPRSGDLSVYWYQQSLDQGLQFLIQYYNGEERAKGNILERFSAQQFPDLHSELNLSSLELGDSALYFCASSVVGNPLDTQYFGPGTRLTVL.

The chain carries TRBV2 and TRBJ1-6; D unclear. V lost 2 bases, J lost 0 bases, and 8 bases lay in between. Germline V gene lookup returns CDR1 SNHLY and CDR2 FYNNEI. This CDR3 spans 16 amino acids. This chain's CDR3 is CASSESASSYNSPLHF. CDR3 sequence (DNA): TGTGCCAGCAGTGAATCGGCCAGCTCCTATAATTCACCCCTCCACTTT.

V gene TRBV30 combines with J gene TRBJ1-2, with D unresolved. The germline V gene encodes CDR1 GTSNPN and CDR2 SVGIG (reference sequence). V lost 3 bases, J lost 3 bases, and 5 bases lay in between. The CDR3 length is 11 residues. Written as DNA, the CDR3 is TGTGCCTGGAGGTGGGACTATGGCTACACCTTC. As protein: CAWRWDYGYTF.

In this sample, this clone turned up many times. CDR3 bases: TGCGCCAGCAGCGTGGACAATTACGAGCAGTACTTC. Encoded protein: CASSVDNYEQYF. The chain joins TRBV5-1 to TRBJ2-7; a weak D match, TRBD1 (5 bases). The CDR3 loop spans 12 amino acids. V was shortened by 4 bases and J by 4 bases, with 9 bases between the two germline ends. Germline V gene data show CDR1 as SGHRS and CDR2 as YFSETQ.

This clone was observed a handful of times. The J gene is TRBJ1-5, the V gene TRBV6-1; D is unclear. Trimming shortened V by 5 bases and J by 6 bases, and 11 bases separated the two germline ends. In germline, CDR1 is MNHNS, CDR2 SASEGT. The CDR3 spans 13 residues. Here the CDR3 DNA reads TGTGCCAGCAGTCCTCGGGAGGTTCAGCCCCAGCATTTT. Translating gives CASSPREVQPQHF.

Within the sample, this clone is medium-sized. The V call is TRBV6-2 or TRBV6-3, the J call TRBJ2-7, with 9 bases lining up with TRBD1. After removal of 6 bases from V and 3 bases from J, the junction contained 6 bases not matched to a gene. This CDR3 has 14 residues. CDR1 and CDR2 (germline): MNHEY, SVGEGT. CDR3 coding DNA: TGTGCCAGCAGACAGCGGACAGGGGACTACGAGCAGTACTTC. This translates into CASRQRTGDYEQYF.

This CDR3 reads CSARDLSRNTGELFF. DNA of the CDR3: TGCAGTGCTAGAGATCTGTCTAGGAACACCGGGGAGCTGTTTTTT. The chain employs TRBV20-1 and TRBJ2-2; D is unresolved. The V gene lost 0 bases and the J gene lost 1 base, with 9 bases spanning the gap. CDR1 is DFQATT and CDR2 is SNEGSKA in the germline V gene (reference sequence). This CDR3 has 15 residues.

The chain is built from TRBV11-2 and TRBJ1-2, with D perhaps matching TRBD1 (5 bases). V lost 5 bases to trimming and J lost 6 bases, with 19 bases between them. The CDR3 contains 15 residues. Germline CDR1 SGHAT, CDR2 FQNNGV. The CDR3 DNA reads TGTGCCAGCAGCAAATTATCTCAGGGTTCGGATGGCTACACCTTC. As protein: CASSKLSQGSDGYTF.

This clone was seen ten or more times. The chain recombines TRBV11-2 with TRBJ2-3; D unclear. Germline-derived CDR1 and CDR2 are SGHAT and FQNNGV. CDR3 length: 12 amino acids. The V end was cut by 5 bases, the J end by 2 bases, with 5 bases between. DNA of the CDR3: TGTGCCAGCAGCGATACCACAGATACGCAGTATTTT. Its protein product is CASSDTTDTQYF.

Turning to this clone: A junction end diverges from the germline sequence, so it may reflect a read error. J is TRBJ2-5 and V is TRBV13; D is undetermined. The CDR3 is 13 residues long. The germline V gene encodes CDR1 PRHDT and CDR2 FYEKMQ (reference sequence). In DNA, the CDR3 is TGTTCCAGCAGCCCCAAAGCTCCTGAGACCCAGTACTTC. Its protein is CSSSPKAPETQYF. The full variable domain, its missing parts supplied by reference TRBV13 and TRBJ2-5, is AAGVIQSPRHLIKEKRETATLKCYPIPRHDTVYWYQQGPGQDPQFLISFYEKMQSDKGSIPDRFSAQQFSDYHSELNMSSLELGDSALYFCSSSPKAPETQYFGPGTRLLVL.